The clone carrying this T cell receptor (beta chain) was counted at least ten times. No antigen is known for it. This sample is drawn from a study of T cells after yellow fever vaccination. Looking at the study overall: Fractions of limited cellularity were prepared by means of SMART-Seq v4 Ultra Low Input. Findings of the study overall: The study re-detected most primary-vaccination clones after the booster (nearly 97% CD4, 85% to 90% CD8). Peaking on day 5 versus 15, the secondary response was faster but weaker.

Between the trimmed V and J ends, which lost 3 bases and 12 bases, there was a span of 16 bases. CDR3 length: 13 amino acids. Germline V gene lookup returns CDR1 SGHNT and CDR2 YYREEE (reference sequence). Conversion of TCR transcripts into cDNA relied on 5'RACE template switching, which added a universal primer site and UMIs. TCRdb re-derived calls from the 5' RACE reads in MiXCR, one entry per CDR3 protein. The sample comprises about 500,000 distinct CDR3 sequences, 17% of which are singletons, and around a sixth rests with the top ten. The chain joins TRBV5-4 to TRBJ2-1, with no clear D. The source of this sequence is a man between 18 and 35 years old who received the YFV17D yellow fever vaccine. Here the sequenced sample was PBMCs, taken roughly 5 days after the first yellow fever vaccination. The DNA of the CDR3 is TGTGCCAGCAGCTCCTATGAGGCGTTTGGGCAGTTCTTC. Translating gives CASSSYEAFGQFF.